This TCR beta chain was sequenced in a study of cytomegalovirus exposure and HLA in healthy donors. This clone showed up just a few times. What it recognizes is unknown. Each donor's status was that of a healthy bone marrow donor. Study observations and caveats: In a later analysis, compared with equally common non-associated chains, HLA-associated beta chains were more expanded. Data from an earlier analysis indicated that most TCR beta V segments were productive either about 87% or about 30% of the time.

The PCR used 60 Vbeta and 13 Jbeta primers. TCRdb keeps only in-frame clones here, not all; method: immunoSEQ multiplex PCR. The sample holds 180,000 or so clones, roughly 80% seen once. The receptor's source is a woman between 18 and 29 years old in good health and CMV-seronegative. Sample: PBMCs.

CDR3 sequence: CASTLKERGRSYEQYF. The CDR3 bases are TGTGCCAGCACCTTAAAAGAGCGGGGCCGTTCCTACGAGCAGTACTTC. This sequence joins TRBV6-4 and TRBJ2-7; 7 bases are shared with TRBD2. The junction had 13 bases not matched to a gene; V was cut back by 7 bases and J by 1 base. This CDR3 has 16 amino acids. The germline V gene has CDR1 MRHNA and CDR2 SNTAGT.